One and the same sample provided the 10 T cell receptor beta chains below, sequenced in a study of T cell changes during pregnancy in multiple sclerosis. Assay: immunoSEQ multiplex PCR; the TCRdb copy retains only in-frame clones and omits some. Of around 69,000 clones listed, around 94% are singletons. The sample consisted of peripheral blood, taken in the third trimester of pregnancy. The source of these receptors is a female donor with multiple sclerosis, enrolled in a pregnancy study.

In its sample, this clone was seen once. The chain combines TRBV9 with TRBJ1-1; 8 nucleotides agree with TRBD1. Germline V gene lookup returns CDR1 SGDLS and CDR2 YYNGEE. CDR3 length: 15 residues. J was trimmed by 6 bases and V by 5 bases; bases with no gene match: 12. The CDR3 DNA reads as TGTGCCAGCAGTTTCACAGGGGGTCCGGTATCTGAAGCTTTCTTT. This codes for CASSFTGGPVSEAFF.

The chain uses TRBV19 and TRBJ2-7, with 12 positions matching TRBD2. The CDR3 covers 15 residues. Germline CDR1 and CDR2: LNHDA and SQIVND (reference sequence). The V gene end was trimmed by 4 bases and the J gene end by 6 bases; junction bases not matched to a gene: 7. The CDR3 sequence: CASSTGTSGSGEQYF. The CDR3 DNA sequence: TGTGCCAGTAGTACCGGGACTAGCGGGTCGGGCGAGCAGTACTTC.

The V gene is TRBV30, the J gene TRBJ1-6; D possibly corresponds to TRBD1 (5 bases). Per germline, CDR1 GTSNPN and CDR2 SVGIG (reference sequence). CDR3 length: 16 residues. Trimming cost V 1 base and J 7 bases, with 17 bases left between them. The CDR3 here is CAWSEVLGLRNSPLHF. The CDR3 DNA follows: TGTGCCTGGAGTGAAGTCCTGGGACTGAGAAATTCACCCCTCCACTTT. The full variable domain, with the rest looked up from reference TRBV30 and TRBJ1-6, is SQTIHQWPATLVQPVGSPLSLECTVEGTSNPNLYWYRQAAGRGLQLLFYSVGIGQISSEVPQNLSASRPQDRQFILSSKKLLLSDSGFYLCAWSEVLGLRNSPLHFGNGTRLTVT.

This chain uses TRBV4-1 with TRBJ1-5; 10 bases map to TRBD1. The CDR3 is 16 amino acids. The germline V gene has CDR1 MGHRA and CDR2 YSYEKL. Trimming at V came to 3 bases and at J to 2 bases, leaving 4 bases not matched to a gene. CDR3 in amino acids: CASSHGGTGGNQPQHF. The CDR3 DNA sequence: TGCGCCAGCAGCCACGGAGGGACAGGGGGCAATCAGCCCCAGCATTTT.

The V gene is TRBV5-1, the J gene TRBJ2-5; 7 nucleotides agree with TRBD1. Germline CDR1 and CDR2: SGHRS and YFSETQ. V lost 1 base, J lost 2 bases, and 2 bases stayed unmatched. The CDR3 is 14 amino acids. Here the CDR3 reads CASSLSRGQETQYF. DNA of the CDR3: TGCGCCAGCAGCTTGAGCAGGGGGCAAGAGACCCAGTACTTC.

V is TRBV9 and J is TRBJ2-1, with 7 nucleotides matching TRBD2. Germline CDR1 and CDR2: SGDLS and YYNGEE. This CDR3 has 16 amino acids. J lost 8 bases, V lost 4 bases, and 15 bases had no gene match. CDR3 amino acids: CASSLKKWEGWDEQFF. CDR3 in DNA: TGTGCCAGCAGCCTCAAGAAGTGGGAGGGCTGGGATGAGCAGTTCTTC.

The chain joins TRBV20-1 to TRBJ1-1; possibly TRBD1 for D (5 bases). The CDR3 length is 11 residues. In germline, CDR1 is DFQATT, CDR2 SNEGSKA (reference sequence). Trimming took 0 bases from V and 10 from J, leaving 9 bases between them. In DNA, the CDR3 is TGCAGTGCTAGAGAGGAGGGACGAGCTTTCTTT. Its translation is CSAREEGRAFF.

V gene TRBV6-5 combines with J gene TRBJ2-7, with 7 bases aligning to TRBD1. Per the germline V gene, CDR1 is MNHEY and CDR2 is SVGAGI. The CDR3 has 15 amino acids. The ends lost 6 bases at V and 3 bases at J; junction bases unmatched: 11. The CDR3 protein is CASSRRGRSGYEQYF. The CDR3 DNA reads TGTGCCAGCAGCCGTAGGGGGCGGTCAGGCTACGAGCAGTACTTC.

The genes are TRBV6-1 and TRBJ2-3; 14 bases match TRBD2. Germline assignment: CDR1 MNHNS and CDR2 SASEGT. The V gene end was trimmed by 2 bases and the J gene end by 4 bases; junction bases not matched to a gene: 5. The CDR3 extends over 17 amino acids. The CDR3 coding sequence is TGTGCCAGCAGTGAAACCTGGACTAGCGGGAGGCCAGATACGCAGTATTTT. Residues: CASSETWTSGRPDTQYF.

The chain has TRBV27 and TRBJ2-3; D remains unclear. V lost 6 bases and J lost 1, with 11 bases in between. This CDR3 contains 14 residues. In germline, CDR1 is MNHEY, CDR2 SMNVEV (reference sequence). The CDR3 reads CASSPGPRTDTQYF. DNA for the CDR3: TGTGCCAGCAGCCCGGGTCCTCGCACAGATACGCAGTATTTT.